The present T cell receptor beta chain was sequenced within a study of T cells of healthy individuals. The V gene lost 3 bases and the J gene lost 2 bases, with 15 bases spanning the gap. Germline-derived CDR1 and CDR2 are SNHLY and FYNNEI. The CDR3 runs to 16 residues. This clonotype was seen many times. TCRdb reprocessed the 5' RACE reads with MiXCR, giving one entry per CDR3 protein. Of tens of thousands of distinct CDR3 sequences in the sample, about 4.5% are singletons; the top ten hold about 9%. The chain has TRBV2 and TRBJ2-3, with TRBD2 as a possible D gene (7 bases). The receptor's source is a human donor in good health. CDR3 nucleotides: TGTGCCAGCAGTGACTGGCGGGGGCCACCCACAGATACGCAGTATTTT. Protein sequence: CASSDWRGPPTDTQYF.